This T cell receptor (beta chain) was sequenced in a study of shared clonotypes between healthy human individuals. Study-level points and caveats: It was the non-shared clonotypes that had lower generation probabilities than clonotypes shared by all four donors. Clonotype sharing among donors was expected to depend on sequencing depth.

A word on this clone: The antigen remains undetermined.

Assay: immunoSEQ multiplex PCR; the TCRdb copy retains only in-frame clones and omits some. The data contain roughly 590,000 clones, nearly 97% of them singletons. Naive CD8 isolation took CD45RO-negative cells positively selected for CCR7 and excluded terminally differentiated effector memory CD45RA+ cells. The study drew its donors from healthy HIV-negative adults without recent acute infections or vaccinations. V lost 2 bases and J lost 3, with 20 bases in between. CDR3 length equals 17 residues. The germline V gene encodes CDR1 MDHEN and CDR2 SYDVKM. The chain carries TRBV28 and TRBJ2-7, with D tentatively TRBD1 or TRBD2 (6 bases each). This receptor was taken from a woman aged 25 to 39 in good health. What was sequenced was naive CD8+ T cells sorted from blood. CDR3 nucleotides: TGTGCCAGCAGTTTACTACCGCCGGGGGCCCTCAACTACGAGCAGTACTTC. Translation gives CASSLLPPGALNYEQYF.